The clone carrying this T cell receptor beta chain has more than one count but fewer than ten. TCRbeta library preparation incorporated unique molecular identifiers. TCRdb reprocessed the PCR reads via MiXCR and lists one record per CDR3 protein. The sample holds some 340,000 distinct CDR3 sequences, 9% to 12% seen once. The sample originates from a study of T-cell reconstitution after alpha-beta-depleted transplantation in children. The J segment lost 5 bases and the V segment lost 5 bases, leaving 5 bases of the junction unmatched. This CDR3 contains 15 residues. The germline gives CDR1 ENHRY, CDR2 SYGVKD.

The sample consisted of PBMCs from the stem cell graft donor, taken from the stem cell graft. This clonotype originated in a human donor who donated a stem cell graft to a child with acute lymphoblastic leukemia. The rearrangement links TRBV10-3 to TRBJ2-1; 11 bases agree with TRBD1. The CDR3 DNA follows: TGTGCCATCAGTACCGGGACAGGGGGGAACAATGAGCAGTTCTTC. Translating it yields CAISTGTGGNNEQFF.